The clone carrying this T cell receptor beta chain was picked up a small number of times. Just one base apart from a much larger clone, this may be a read error. Since the CDR3 does not end with the conserved phenylalanine or tryptophan, this likely comes from a read error. As for time point: newly diagnosed GD, antithyroid drugs for less than 3 months. Following extraction of RNA from PBMCs, that RNA was used to make the TCR library. V trimming: 0 bases; J trimming: 5 bases; junction bases outside the gene matches: 9. There are 18 residues in the CDR3. Germline lookup yields CDR1 SGHAT and CDR2 FQNNGV. CDR3-region Arm-PCR and iRepertoire HTBI primers produced the TCR beta libraries. TCRdb reprocessed the multiplex PCR reads via MiXCR and lists one record per CDR3 protein. The data hold 550,000 or so distinct CDR3 sequences, with more than 10% observed a single time. The source of the sample is a study of regulatory T cells in long-lasting Graves disease.

This sample was shared with a second study, whose subject was T cells in Graves' hyperthyroidism and ophthalmopathy.

The chain carries TRBV11-2 and TRBJ2-5; 13 bases are shared with TRBD2. The origin of this receptor is a woman aged 25 to 39 with Graves disease. The sequences come from peripheral blood mononuclear cells (PBMCs), collected at new diagnosis, from a patient treated with antithyroid drugs. The CDR3 DNA reads as TGTGCCAGCAGCTTAGACCCGGGACTAGCGGGAATTGGGGAGACCCAGTACCTC. Translation gives CASSLDPGLAGIGETQYL.